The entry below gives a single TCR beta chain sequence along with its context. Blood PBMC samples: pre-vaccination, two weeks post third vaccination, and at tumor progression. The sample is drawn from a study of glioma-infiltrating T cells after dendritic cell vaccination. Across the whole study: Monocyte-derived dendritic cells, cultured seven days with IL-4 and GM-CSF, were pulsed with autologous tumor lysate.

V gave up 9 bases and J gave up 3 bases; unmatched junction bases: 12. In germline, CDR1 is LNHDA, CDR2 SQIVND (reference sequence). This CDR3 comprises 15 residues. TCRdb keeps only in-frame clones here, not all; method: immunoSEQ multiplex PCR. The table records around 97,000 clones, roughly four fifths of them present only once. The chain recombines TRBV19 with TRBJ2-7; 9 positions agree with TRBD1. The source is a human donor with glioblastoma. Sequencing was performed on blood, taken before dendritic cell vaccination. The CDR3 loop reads CASRGRWGQGYEQYF. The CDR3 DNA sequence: TGTGCCAGCAGGGGTCGTTGGGGACAGGGCTACGAGCAGTACTTC.